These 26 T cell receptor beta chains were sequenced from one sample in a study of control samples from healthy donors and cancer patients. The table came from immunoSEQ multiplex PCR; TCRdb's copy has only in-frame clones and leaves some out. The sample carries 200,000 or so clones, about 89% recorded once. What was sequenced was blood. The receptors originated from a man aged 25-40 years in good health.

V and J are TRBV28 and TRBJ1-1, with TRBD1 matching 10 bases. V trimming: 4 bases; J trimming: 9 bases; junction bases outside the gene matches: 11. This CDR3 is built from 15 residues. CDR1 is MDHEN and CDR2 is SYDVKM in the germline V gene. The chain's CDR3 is CASSSETGGVSQAFF. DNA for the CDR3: TGTGCCAGCAGTTCGGAGACAGGGGGCGTATCCCAAGCTTTCTTT.

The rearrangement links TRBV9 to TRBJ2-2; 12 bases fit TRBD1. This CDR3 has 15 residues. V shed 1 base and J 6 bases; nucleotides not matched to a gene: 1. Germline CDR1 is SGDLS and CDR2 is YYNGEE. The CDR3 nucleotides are TGTGCCAGCAGCGTACGGGACAGGGGGCCCGGGGAGCTGTTTTTT. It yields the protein CASSVRDRGPGELFF.

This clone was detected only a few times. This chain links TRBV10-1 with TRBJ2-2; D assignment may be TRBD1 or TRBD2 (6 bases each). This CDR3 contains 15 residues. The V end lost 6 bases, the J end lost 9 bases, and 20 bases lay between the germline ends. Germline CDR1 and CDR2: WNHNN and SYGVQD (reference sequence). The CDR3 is CASSKGDSRIWELFF. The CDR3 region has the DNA TGCGCCAGCAGCAAGGGGGACTCTAGGATCTGGGAGCTGTTTTTT.

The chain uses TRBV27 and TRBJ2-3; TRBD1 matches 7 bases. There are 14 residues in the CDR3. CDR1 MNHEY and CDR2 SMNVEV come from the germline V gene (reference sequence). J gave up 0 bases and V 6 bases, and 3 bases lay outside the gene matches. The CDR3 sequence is CASRPTGSTDTQYF. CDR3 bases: TGTGCCAGCAGACCGACAGGGAGCACAGATACGCAGTATTTT.

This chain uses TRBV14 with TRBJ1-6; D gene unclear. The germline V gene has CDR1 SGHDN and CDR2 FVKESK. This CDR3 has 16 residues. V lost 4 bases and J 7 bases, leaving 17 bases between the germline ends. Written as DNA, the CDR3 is TGTGCCAGCAGCCCAGTTCCCCGGGGAGAAAATTCACCCCTCCACTTT. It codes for CASSPVPRGENSPLHF.

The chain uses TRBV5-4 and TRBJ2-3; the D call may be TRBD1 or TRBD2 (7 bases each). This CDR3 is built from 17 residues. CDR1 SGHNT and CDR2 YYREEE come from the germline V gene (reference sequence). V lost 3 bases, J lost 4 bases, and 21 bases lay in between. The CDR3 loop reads CASSSRSRGGGPDTQYF. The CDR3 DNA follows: TGTGCCAGCAGCTCGAGGTCCAGGGGGGGAGGCCCAGATACGCAGTATTTT. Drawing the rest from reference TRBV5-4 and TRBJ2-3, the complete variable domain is ETGVTQSPTHLIKTRGQQVTLRCSSQSGHNTVSWYQQALGQGPQFIFQYYREEENGRGNFPPRFSGLQFPNYSSELNVNALELDDSALYLCASSSRSRGGGPDTQYFGPGTRLTVL.

The CDR3 loop is CASSLAGYTGELFF. CDR3 in DNA: TGTGCCAGCAGCTTGGCCGGTTATACCGGGGAGCTGTTTTTT. This chain links TRBV5-6 with TRBJ2-2; D is unclear. Germline V gives CDR1 SGHDT, CDR2 YYEEEE. The CDR3 spans 14 residues. V was pared by 0 bases and J by 5 bases, with 8 bases between.

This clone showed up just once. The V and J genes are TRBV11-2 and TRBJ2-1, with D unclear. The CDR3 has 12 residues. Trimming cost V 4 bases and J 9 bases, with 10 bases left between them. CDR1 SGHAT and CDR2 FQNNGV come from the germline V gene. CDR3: CASSSWGGEQFF. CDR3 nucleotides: TGTGCCAGCAGCTCTTGGGGTGGTGAGCAGTTCTTC.

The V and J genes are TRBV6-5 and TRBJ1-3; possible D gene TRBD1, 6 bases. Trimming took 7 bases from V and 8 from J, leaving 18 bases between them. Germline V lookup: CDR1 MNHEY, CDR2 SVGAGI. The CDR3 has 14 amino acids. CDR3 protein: CASIDGGARHTIYF. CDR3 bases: TGTGCCAGCATAGATGGGGGGGCAAGGCACACCATATATTTT.

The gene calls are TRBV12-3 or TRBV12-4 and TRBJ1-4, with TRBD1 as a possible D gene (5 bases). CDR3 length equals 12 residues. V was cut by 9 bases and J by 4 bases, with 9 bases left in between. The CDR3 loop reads CASRQSNEKLFF. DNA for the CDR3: TGTGCCAGTAGACAGAGTAATGAAAAACTGTTTTTT.

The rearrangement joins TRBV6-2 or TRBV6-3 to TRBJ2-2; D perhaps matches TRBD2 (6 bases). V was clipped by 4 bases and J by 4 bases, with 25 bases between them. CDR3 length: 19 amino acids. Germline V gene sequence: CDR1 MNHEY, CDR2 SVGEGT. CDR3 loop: CASSSYPGAGEASTGELFF. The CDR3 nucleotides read TGTGCCAGCAGTTCCTATCCCGGTGCTGGGGAGGCGAGCACCGGGGAGCTGTTTTTT.

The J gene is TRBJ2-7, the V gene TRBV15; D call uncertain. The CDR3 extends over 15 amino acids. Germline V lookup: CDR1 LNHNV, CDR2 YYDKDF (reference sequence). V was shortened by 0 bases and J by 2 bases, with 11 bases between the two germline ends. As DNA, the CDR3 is TGTGCCACCAGCAGAGATTTGGGTTTTGCCTACGAGCAGTACTTC. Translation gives CATSRDLGFAYEQYF.

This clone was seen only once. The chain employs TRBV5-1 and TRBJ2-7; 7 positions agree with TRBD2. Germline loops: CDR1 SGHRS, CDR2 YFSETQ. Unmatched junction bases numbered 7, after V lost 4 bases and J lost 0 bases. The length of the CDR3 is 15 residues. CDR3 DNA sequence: TGCGCCAGCAGCGTTGTAAGCGGGGACTCCTACGAGCAGTACTTC. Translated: CASSVVSGDSYEQYF.

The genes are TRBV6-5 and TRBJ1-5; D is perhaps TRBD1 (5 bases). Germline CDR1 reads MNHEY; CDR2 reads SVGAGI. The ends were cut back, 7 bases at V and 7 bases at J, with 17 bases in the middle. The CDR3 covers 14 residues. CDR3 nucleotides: TGTGCCAGCATCGGGATCCGGGGGAGGCAGCCCCAGCATTTT. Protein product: CASIGIRGRQPQHF.

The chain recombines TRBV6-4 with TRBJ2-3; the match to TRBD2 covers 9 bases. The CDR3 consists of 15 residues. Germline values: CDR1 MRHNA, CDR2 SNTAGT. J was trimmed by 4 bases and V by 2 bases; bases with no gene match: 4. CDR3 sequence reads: CASSDMGLASDTQYF. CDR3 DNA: TGTGCCAGCAGTGACATGGGACTAGCCTCAGATACGCAGTATTTT.

The CDR3 sequence is CASSLPGPATDTQYF. The CDR3 nucleotides are TGTGCCAGCAGCTTACCCGGGCCAGCCACAGATACGCAGTATTTT. V is TRBV7-8 and J is TRBJ2-3, with unresolved D. CDR3 size: 15 residues. The ends were cut back, 2 bases at V and 2 bases at J, with 11 bases in the middle. CDR1 and CDR2 (germline): SGHVS, FQNEAQ.

The CDR3 DNA reads as TGTGCCAGCAGTGACCTAACAGGGGGCGCAGGTGAGCAGTTCTTC. This gives the protein CASSDLTGGAGEQFF. The chain has TRBV6-4 and TRBJ2-1; 9 bases line up with TRBD1. Unmatched junction bases numbered 8, after V lost 2 bases and J lost 9 bases. The CDR3 length is 15 residues. The V gene's germline CDR1 is MRHNA and CDR2 SNTAGT.

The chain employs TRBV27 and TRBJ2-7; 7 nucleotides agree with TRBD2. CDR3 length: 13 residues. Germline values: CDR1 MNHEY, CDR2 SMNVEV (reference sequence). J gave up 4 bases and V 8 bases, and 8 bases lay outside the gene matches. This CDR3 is CASSFAGDYEQYF. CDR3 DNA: TGTGCCAGCTCTTTCGCGGGGGATTACGAGCAGTACTTC.

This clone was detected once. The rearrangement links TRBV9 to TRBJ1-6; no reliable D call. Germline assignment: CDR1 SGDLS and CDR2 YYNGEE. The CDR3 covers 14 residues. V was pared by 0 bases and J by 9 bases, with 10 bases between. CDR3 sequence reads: CASSVEQPPSPLHF. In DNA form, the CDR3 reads TGTGCCAGCAGCGTAGAACAGCCTCCTTCACCCCTCCACTTT.

Here the CDR3 DNA reads TGTGCCAGCAGCAGGCCGTATAGCAATCAGCCCCAGCATTTT. Translated, it gives CASSRPYSNQPQHF. V usage is TRBV2 and J usage is TRBJ1-5; D ambiguous. This CDR3 contains 14 residues. V shed 6 bases and J shed 0 bases, with 9 bases lying between them. CDR1 is SNHLY, CDR2 FYNNEI, per germline.

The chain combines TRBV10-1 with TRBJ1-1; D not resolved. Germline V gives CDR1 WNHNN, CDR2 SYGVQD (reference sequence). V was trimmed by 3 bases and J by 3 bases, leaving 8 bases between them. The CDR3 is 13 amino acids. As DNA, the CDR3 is TGCGCCAGCAGTGAACGAGGGTACACTGAAGCTTTCTTT. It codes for CASSERGYTEAFF.

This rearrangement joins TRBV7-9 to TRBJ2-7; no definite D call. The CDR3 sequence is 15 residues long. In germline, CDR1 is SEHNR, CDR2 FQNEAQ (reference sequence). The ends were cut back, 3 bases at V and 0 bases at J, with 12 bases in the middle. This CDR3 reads CASSFPLGSSYEQYF. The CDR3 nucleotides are TGTGCCAGCAGCTTTCCTTTGGGCAGCTCCTACGAGCAGTACTTC.

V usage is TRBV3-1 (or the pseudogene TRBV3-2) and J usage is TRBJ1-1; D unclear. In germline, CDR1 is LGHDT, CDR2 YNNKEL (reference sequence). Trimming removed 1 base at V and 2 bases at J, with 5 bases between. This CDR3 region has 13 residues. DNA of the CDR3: TGTGCCAGCAGCCAAGCAGGAAACACTGAAGCTTTCTTT. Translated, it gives CASSQAGNTEAFF.

The CDR3 protein is CASSPPWSYEQYF. The CDR3 DNA follows: TGTGCCAGCAGTCCGCCTTGGTCCTACGAGCAGTACTTC. V is TRBV27 and J is TRBJ2-7; D uncertain. Trimming removed 5 bases from V and 1 base from J, with 9 bases in between. CDR3 size: 13 residues. The germline V gene encodes CDR1 MNHEY and CDR2 SMNVEV (reference sequence).

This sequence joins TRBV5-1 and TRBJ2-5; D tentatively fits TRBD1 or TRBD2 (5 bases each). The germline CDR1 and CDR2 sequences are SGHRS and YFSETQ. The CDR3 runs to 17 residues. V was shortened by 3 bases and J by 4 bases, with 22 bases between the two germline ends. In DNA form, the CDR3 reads TGCGCCAGCAGCTCATACCAACTAGGGAAGGGGCCAGAGACCCAGTACTTC. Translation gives CASSSYQLGKGPETQYF.

CDR3 nucleotide sequence: TGTGCCAGCAGTGAAATATCATGGAGAAACACCATATATTTT. It is translated as CASSEISWRNTIYF. The rearrangement joins TRBV6-1 to TRBJ1-3; D is unresolved. CDR1 and CDR2 from the germline V gene are MNHNS and SASEGT. This CDR3 region has 14 residues. Trimming shortened V by 2 bases and J by 5 bases, and 10 bases separated the two germline ends.